The 3 T cell receptor beta chains below all came from one sample that was sequenced in a study of blood T cell repertoires in COVID-19. Clones were sequenced by immunoSEQ multiplex PCR, and TCRdb holds only the in-frame ones, with some missing. The sample comprises roughly 200,000 clones, 75% to 90% of which are singletons, and 6.5% to 10% rests with the top ten. Sequencing was carried out using peripheral blood. All receptors come from a woman between 55 and 75 years old with acute or convalescent COVID-19.

The J gene is TRBJ1-2, the V gene TRBV9, with unresolved D. CDR3 length: 19 residues. Germline V lookup: CDR1 SGDLS, CDR2 YYNGEE. The germline V and J ends were trimmed by 0 bases and 3 bases, with 24 bases remaining between them. CDR3 DNA sequence: TGTGCCAGCAGCGTAGGTTTTCCGGCGGTTGGGTCCTGGTACTATGGCTACACCTTC. Translated, it gives CASSVGFPAVGSWYYGYTF.

The chain uses TRBV11-2 and TRBJ2-7; possibly TRBD2 for D (6 bases). V was clipped by 1 base and J by 0 bases, with 19 bases between them. This CDR3 has 18 amino acids. Germline-derived CDR1 and CDR2 are SGHAT and FQNNGV. The CDR3 nucleotides are TGTGCCAGCAGCTTAGGGGTCAGTTTGGGGCGGGACTCCTACGAGCAGTACTTC. Translated: CASSLGVSLGRDSYEQYF.

This rearrangement joins TRBV6-1 to TRBJ2-3; no clear D. Germline values: CDR1 MNHNS, CDR2 SASEGT. V lost 2 bases and J lost 0, with 6 bases in between. The CDR3 totals 14 residues. The CDR3 protein is CASSEPGSTDTQYF. For the CDR3, the DNA is TGTGCCAGCAGTGAACCAGGCAGCACAGATACGCAGTATTTT.